One sample yielded the 10 T cell receptor beta chains listed below, sequenced in a study of T cell repertoires in cytomegalovirus infection. TCRdb reprocessed the reads via MiXCR and lists one record per CDR3 protein. The sample gives 270,000 or so distinct CDR3 sequences, about a sixth of which show up once; approximately 51% is in the top ten. The sample comprised CD8+ T cells from PBMCs. These receptors were obtained from a human donor in good health (CMV status not recorded). Some clones in this sample may be carry-over from other donors' samples.

This clonotype was picked up a small number of times. This sequence joins TRBV20-1 and TRBJ2-1; D ambiguous. Germline CDR1 is DFQATT and CDR2 is SNEGSKA (reference sequence). This CDR3 has 13 amino acids. V lost 6 bases to trimming and J lost 5 bases, with 14 bases between them. The CDR3 DNA reads as TGCAGTGCCCCCGACCCTGCCAACAATGAGCAGTTCTTC. Encoded protein: CSAPDPANNEQFF.

This clonotype was observed at least ten times. This chain connects TRBV7-2 to TRBJ2-2; no reliable D call. The CDR3 contains 15 residues. CDR1 and CDR2 (germline): SGHTA, FQGNSA. V lost 0 bases and J 4 bases, leaving 9 bases between the germline ends. The CDR3 nucleotides read TGTGCCAGCAGCTTAGCTGTGACAACCACCGGGGAGCTGTTTTTT. Its translation is CASSLAVTTTGELFF.

The gene calls are TRBV7-9 and TRBJ2-1, with 9 positions matching TRBD1. V lost 4 bases, J lost 6 bases, and 13 bases stayed unmatched. Germline CDR1 is SEHNR and CDR2 is FQNEAQ (reference sequence). The CDR3 runs to 17 residues. CDR3 protein: CASSSPGQGYLGNEQFF. CDR3 nucleotides: TGTGCCAGCAGCTCACCGGGACAGGGATATCTTGGCAATGAGCAGTTCTTC.

This chain uses TRBV20-1 with TRBJ1-1; 11 nucleotides match TRBD1. The CDR3 runs to 15 residues. Trimming cost V 0 bases and J 6 bases; bases outside gene matches: 6. The germline V gene has CDR1 DFQATT and CDR2 SNEGSKA (reference sequence). The CDR3 coding sequence is TGCAGTGCTAGAGATCGATGGGGACAGGGGGCTGAAGCTTTCTTT. Its translation is CSARDRWGQGAEAFF.

The rearrangement links TRBV5-5 to TRBJ2-1; TRBD1 matches at 9 bases. Trimming at V came to 4 bases and at J to 8 bases, leaving 13 bases not matched to a gene. The CDR3 consists of 16 residues. From germline, CDR1 is SGHKS and CDR2 YYEKEE (reference sequence). The CDR3 DNA follows: TGTGCCAGCAGCCCCAACCATATCACAGGGGGCGATGAGCAGTTCTTC. Its protein is CASSPNHITGGDEQFF.

This clonotype was seen a few times. This chain's CDR3 is CSGGDTTYEQYF. For the CDR3, the DNA is TGCAGCGGAGGGGACACCACCTACGAGCAGTACTTC. The chain combines TRBV29-1 with TRBJ2-7; D possibly corresponds to TRBD1 (6 bases). The CDR3 has 12 residues. V was trimmed by 7 bases and J by 2 bases, leaving 12 bases between them. The germline V gene has CDR1 SQVTM and CDR2 ANQGSEA.

In this sample, this clonotype turned up a few times. One junction end disagrees with the germline gene, perhaps due to a read error. The chain uses TRBV4-2 and TRBJ2-2; D may match TRBD1 or TRBD2 (7 bases each). CDR3 size: 15 residues. From germline, CDR1 is LGHNA and CDR2 YNFKEQ. The CDR3 DNA follows: TGTGCCAGCAGCCCAGGGGGGGTTAACAGCGGGGAGCTGTTTTTT. Its translation is CASSPGGVNSGELFF.

The rearrangement joins TRBV15 to TRBJ1-1, with D possibly being TRBD1 (5 bases). Germline CDR1 LNHNV, CDR2 YYDKDF (reference sequence). The CDR3 is 14 residues long. V lost 5 bases and J lost 1, with 11 bases in between. CDR3 DNA: TGTGCCACCAGCCCGATCGGGACGAACACTGAAGCTTTCTTT. Residues: CATSPIGTNTEAFF. The full variable domain, rest sourced from reference TRBV15 and TRBJ1-1, is DAMVIQNPRYQVTQFGKPVTLSCSQTLNHNVMYWYQQKSSQAPKLLFHYYDKDFNNEADTPDNFQSRRPNTSFCFLDIRSPGLGDTAMYLCATSPIGTNTEAFFGQGTRLTVV.

V gene TRBV5-1 combines with J gene TRBJ2-7, with TRBD1 identical over 10 bases. Per the germline V gene, CDR1 is SGHRS and CDR2 is YFSETQ. CDR3 length: 16 amino acids. The ends lost 5 bases at V and 3 bases at J; junction bases unmatched: 11. The CDR3 nucleotides read TGCGCCAGCAGGAAAGACCCGGGACAGGGGTTCTACGAGCAGTACTTC. As protein: CASRKDPGQGFYEQYF.

This clonotype was counted a few times. The chain is built from TRBV6-5 and TRBJ2-6; maybe TRBD1 (6 bases). V was shortened by 2 bases and J by 2 bases, with 13 bases between the two germline ends. The CDR3 contains 17 residues. CDR1 and CDR2 from the germline V gene are MNHEY and SVGAGI. For the CDR3, the DNA is TGTGCCAGCAGTTACAAGGGGGTATGGGCTGGGGCCAACGTCCTGACTTTC. Protein product: CASSYKGVWAGANVLTF.